A selection of T cell receptor beta chains follows, all from one sample in a study of shared T cell receptors in the human thymus. The protocol was immunoSEQ multiplex PCR, while the TCRdb copy is restricted to in-frame clones and leaves out a portion. This table holds approximately 760,000 clones, 70% to 90% found once. This same sample was also part of a study on human thymus T cells.

The sequencing sample was made of thymocytes. These receptors came from a girl less than two years old with a congenital heart defect. Each CDR3 is given with its conserved first and last residue. Fields, in order: CDR3 DNA, CDR3 protein, V gene, J gene, clone size, CDR3 length, D gene. The D gene is left open where the match is weak. The listing skips clone size in some rows; elsewhere it reads once, few, many or a size class.

TGCGCCAGCAGCACCCGACAGGGCGGAATACCCTCTGGGGCCAACGTCCTGACTTTC	CASSTRQGGIPSGANVLTF	TRBV5-1	TRBJ2-6	few	19	TRBD1
TGTGCCATCAGTGAGACGCGCGGGGGGCAACCGTACCAAGAGACCCAGTACTTC	CAISETRGGQPYQETQYF	TRBV10-3	TRBJ2-5	-	18	TRBD2
TGCGCCAGCAGCCAAGTCATTAGGGGGATCTACAATGAGCAGTTCTTC	CASSQVIRGIYNEQFF	TRBV4-3	TRBJ2-1	-	16	-
TGTGCCAGCAGCCACCTAGTCGGGCGGGGGACCTACAATGAGCAGTTCTTC	CASSHLVGRGTYNEQFF	TRBV14	TRBJ2-1	-	17	TRBD2
TGCGCCAGCAGCTTGAGGGTGAACGGACAGGGTCAGGAGACCCAGTACTTC	CASSLRVNGQGQETQYF	TRBV5-1	TRBJ2-5	-	17	TRBD1
TGTGCCAGCAGTGACCCTCTAGCGGGGGACACTCCTCAAGAGACCCAGTACTTC	CASSDPLAGDTPQETQYF	TRBV25-1	TRBJ2-5	-	18	TRBD2
TGTGCCAGCAGCTTAGTCAGGGGCGCTAACTATGGCTACACCTTC	CASSLVRGANYGYTF	TRBV7-9	TRBJ1-2	-	15	-
TGTGCCAGCAGCTCACCCGGGACAGGTGGATTGAACACTGAAGCTTTCTTT	CASSSPGTGGLNTEAFF	TRBV7-3	TRBJ1-1	-	17	TRBD1
TGTGCCAGCAGTCCCAGACAAGCCTATGGCTACACCTTC	CASSPRQAYGYTF	TRBV27	TRBJ1-2	-	13	-
TGTGCCAGCATTCGGAGACAGGGCCCTAAGGATGGCCATTGGGAGACCCAGTACTTC	CASIRRQGPKDGHWETQYF	TRBV2	TRBJ2-5	-	19	TRBD1
TGTGCCAGCAGCACCACAGGGTATGAGGATGGCTACACCTTC	CASSTTGYEDGYTF	TRBV5-4	TRBJ1-2	-	14	-
TGTGCCAGCAGCCAGGACAGGGGAAACACTGAAGCTTTCTTT	CASSQDRGNTEAFF	TRBV7-3	TRBJ1-1	-	14	TRBD1
TGTGCCAGCAGCCCCCGTTACGGGGGACGGAGTGCGAGGCCTCCGGTTGAGCAGTTCTTC	CASSPRYGGRSARPPVEQFF	TRBV9	TRBJ2-1	few	20	-
TGTGCCAGCAGCTCCAACCGTACGAGGTCTGACCCCCATGGCTACACCTTC	CASSSNRTRSDPHGYTF	TRBV7-2	TRBJ1-2	few	17	-
TGTGCCAGCAGCTTCCGGAACAGGGGTCGGAGGAGCTCCTACGAGCAGTACTTC	CASSFRNRGRRSSYEQYF	TRBV5-6	TRBJ2-7	-	18	TRBD1
TGTGCCAGCAGTGACTTCGTCCCCAAAAACATTCAGTACTTC	CASSDFVPKNIQYF	TRBV2	TRBJ2-4	-	14	-
TGCGCCAGCAGCCAACAGGGGGCGGAAGAGACCCAGTACTTC	CASSQQGAEETQYF	TRBV5-1	TRBJ2-5	-	14	TRBD1
TGTGCCAGCAGCCCCAATTCCCTAATTGAGACCCAGTACTTC	CASSPNSLIETQYF	TRBV14	TRBJ2-5	-	14	-
TGCGCCAGCAGTGAGGGGACTAGTAAAGATGAGCAGTTCTTC	CASSEGTSKDEQFF	TRBV10-2	TRBJ2-1	-	14	TRBD2
TGTGCCAGCAAGGTGCAGGGGGAGACCCAGTACTTC	CASKVQGETQYF	TRBV28	TRBJ2-5	-	12	-
TGTGCCAGCAGTTCGTCCGGGACTAGCGGGCCGAACAAAAACATTCAGTACTTC	CASSSSGTSGPNKNIQYF	TRBV28	TRBJ2-4	-	18	TRBD2
TGTGCCAGCAGTTCCCGACGGACAGGCCTTTATCAGCCCCAGCATTTT	CASSSRRTGLYQPQHF	TRBV27	TRBJ1-5	-	16	TRBD1
TGTGCCAGCAGCTTCCCAGGGGGGGAGACCCAGTACTTC	CASSFPGGETQYF	TRBV5-6	TRBJ2-5	once	13	-
TGTGCCAGCAGTACAAGCGGGGGGGCTCCCGGGGAGCTGTTTTTT	CASSTSGGAPGELFF	TRBV2	TRBJ2-2	few	15	TRBD2
TGTGCCAGCAGCGTAATGAACAGGGGTGCTGGGGCCAACGTCCTGACTTTC	CASSVMNRGAGANVLTF	TRBV9	TRBJ2-6	-	17	TRBD1